This paragraph reports one TCR beta chain. Its antigen is still unknown. The data are from a study of long-term antiretroviral therapy in people with HIV. Study-wide findings and caveats: HIV repertoires covered narrower CDR3 length ranges than controls did.

Sampling of each donor yielded at least one pre-ART PBMC sample and at least two post-ART PBMC samples. Specimens held about 0.85-11 million cryopreserved PBMC prior to DNA extraction. After removal of 1 base from V and 5 bases from J, the junction contained 6 bases not matched to a gene. In germline, CDR1 is WNHNN, CDR2 SYGVQD (reference sequence). CDR3 length equals 15 residues. Investigators performed immunoSEQ version v3.0 at survey level. Libraries were prepared by immunoSEQ multiplex PCR; TCRdb keeps only in-frame clonotypes and omits some of them. The sample holds about 39,000 clones, 70% to 90% seen once.

The origin of this receptor is a woman between 50 and 59 years old with HIV. Material: unsorted PBMCs, obtained 1.2 years after starting antiretroviral therapy. The chain uses TRBV10-1 and TRBJ2-5, with TRBD1 matching over 8 bases. Here the CDR3 reads CASSEWAGGRETQYF. CDR3 in DNA: TGCGCCAGCAGTGAGTGGGCAGGGGGCAGGGAGACCCAGTACTTC.